This T cell receptor beta chain was recovered during a study of cytomegalovirus exposure and HLA in healthy donors. V dropped 5 bases and J dropped 6 bases, with 14 bases sitting between them. Germline assignment: CDR1 MNHEY and CDR2 SVGAGI. The CDR3 totals 13 residues. This clone was seen just once. In the PCR, 60 Vbeta and 13 Jbeta primers were used. Libraries were prepared by immunoSEQ multiplex PCR; TCRdb keeps only in-frame clonotypes and omits some of them. The sample yields 79,000 or so clones, around three quarters seen once. The material sequenced was PBMCs. J is TRBJ2-7 and V is TRBV6-5; D ambiguous. The receptor's source is a woman between 35 and 50 years old in good health and CMV-seropositive. The CDR3 sequence is CASSPDWPLEQYF. The CDR3 bases are TGTGCCAGCAGTCCTGACTGGCCCCTCGAGCAGTACTTC.